These 15 T cell receptor beta chains originate from one sample sequenced in a study of blood T cell repertoires in COVID-19. TCRdb's table, derived via immunoSEQ multiplex PCR, lists solely in-frame clones and lacks some. This table has some 350,000 clones, approximately 86% appearing once. The sequenced sample consisted of peripheral blood. The receptor set was obtained from a human donor in a cohort sampled during active COVID-19.

The J gene is TRBJ2-5, the V gene TRBV5-1, with 11 nucleotides matching TRBD2. V lost 6 bases and J lost 4; bases outside the gene matches: 5. This CDR3 is 14 amino acids long. CDR1 is SGHRS and CDR2 is YFSETQ in the germline V gene. CDR3 residues: CASTQTSGTETQYF. CDR3 nucleotides: TGCGCCAGCACCCAGACTAGCGGGACAGAGACCCAGTACTTC.

The chain carries TRBV4-1 and TRBJ1-4, with D possibly TRBD1 on 6 matching bases. V lost 5 bases and J 7 bases, leaving 14 bases between the germline ends. Germline V gives CDR1 MGHRA, CDR2 YSYEKL. This CDR3 has 14 residues. The CDR3 is CASSFTGFVEKLFF. The CDR3 coding sequence is TGCGCCAGCAGCTTCACAGGGTTCGTTGAAAAACTGTTTTTT.

The genes are TRBV6-5 and TRBJ1-5; 11 positions match TRBD1. CDR1 MNHEY and CDR2 SVGAGI come from the germline V gene. CDR3 length: 15 residues. J was trimmed by 4 bases and V by 7 bases; bases with no gene match: 6. CDR3 sequence: CASITGTGGNQPQHF. For the CDR3, the DNA is TGTGCCAGCATTACCGGGACAGGGGGGAATCAGCCCCAGCATTTT.

This chain links TRBV2 with TRBJ1-1; D possibly corresponds to TRBD1 (5 bases). Germline V gene lookup returns CDR1 SNHLY and CDR2 FYNNEI. Trimming left V 6 bases short and J 4 bases short, with 15 bases between. This CDR3 spans 14 amino acids. The CDR3 DNA sequence: TGTGCCAGCAGCCACTCCGGGGGGAGCACTGAAGCTTTCTTT. Its protein is CASSHSGGSTEAFF.

This clone was detected once. This chain links TRBV9 with TRBJ2-3; D is uncertain. The CDR3 spans 13 residues. CDR1 and CDR2 (germline): SGDLS, YYNGEE. Between the trimmed V and J ends, which lost 2 bases and 4 bases, there was a span of 8 bases. For the CDR3, the DNA is TGTGCCAGCAGCGTGGAGTTTCCAGATACGCAGTATTTT. It codes for CASSVEFPDTQYF.

The rearrangement joins TRBV7-3 to TRBJ2-1; 8 bases are a match to TRBD2. CDR1 is SGHTA and CDR2 is FQGTGA in the germline V gene. CDR3 length: 15 amino acids. With 1 base clipped from V and 3 bases from J, the junction kept 2 bases outside the gene matches. CDR3 sequence: CASSLSSGDYNEQFF. CDR3 coding DNA: TGTGCCAGCAGCTTAAGTAGCGGGGACTACAATGAGCAGTTCTTC.

The CDR3 region is CASSLGSGTTAGNEQFF. The CDR3 region has the DNA TGCGCCAGCAGCTTAGGATCCGGGACCACAGCGGGTAATGAGCAGTTCTTC. This chain joins TRBV5-1 and TRBJ2-1, with a tentative D call TRBD2 (6 bases). Trimming shortened V by 2 bases and J by 7 bases, and 22 bases separated the two germline ends. This CDR3 region has 17 residues. The germline V gene has CDR1 SGHRS and CDR2 YFSETQ. The full variable domain, completed using reference TRBV5-1 and TRBJ2-1, is KAGVTQTPRYLIKTRGQQVTLSCSPISGHRSVSWYQQTPGQGLQFLFEYFSETQRNKGNFPGRFSGRQFSNSRSEMNVSTLELGDSALYLCASSLGSGTTAGNEQFFGPGTRLTVL.

V usage is TRBV6-2 or TRBV6-3 and J usage is TRBJ2-2; D is perhaps TRBD1 (6 bases). The CDR3 is 16 residues long. Germline V gene lookup returns CDR1 MNHEY and CDR2 SVGEGT. With 3 bases removed from V and 3 bases from J, the gap between germline ends came to 14 bases. The CDR3 reads CASSYPQGKYTGELFF. DNA of the CDR3: TGTGCCAGCAGTTATCCCCAGGGGAAGTACACCGGGGAGCTGTTTTTT.

The chain joins TRBV30 to TRBJ1-3; D call uncertain. CDR3 length: 14 residues. Germline loops: CDR1 GTSNPN, CDR2 SVGIG (reference sequence). The V and J ends lost 4 bases and 0 bases respectively, with 10 bases between them. The CDR3 nucleotides read TGTGCCTGGACCCGGGGTGTCTCTGGAAACACCATATATTTT. It is translated as CAWTRGVSGNTIYF.

In its sample, this clone was seen once. CDR3 protein: CASSFTSGSLTDTQYF. The CDR3 DNA reads TGTGCCAGCAGTTTTACTAGCGGGAGCCTCACAGATACGCAGTATTTT. The chain recombines TRBV28 with TRBJ2-3, with TRBD2 identical over 11 bases. The J segment lost 2 bases and the V segment lost 3 bases, leaving 4 bases of the junction unmatched. The CDR3 consists of 16 residues. Germline V CDR1 and CDR2: MDHEN, SYDVKM.

The J gene is TRBJ2-7, the V gene TRBV5-1, with TRBD1 matching over 10 bases. The germline gives CDR1 SGHRS, CDR2 YFSETQ. J gave up 7 bases and V 2 bases, and 12 bases lay outside the gene matches. CDR3 length: 16 residues. The chain's CDR3 is CASSLTGQGVWGEQYF. The CDR3 DNA follows: TGCGCCAGCAGCTTAACCGGACAGGGGGTATGGGGTGAGCAGTACTTC.

The chain employs TRBV7-2 and TRBJ2-3; 11 nucleotides align to TRBD2. After removal of 3 bases from V and 1 base from J, the junction contained 6 bases not matched to a gene. Germline CDR1 reads SGHTA; CDR2 reads FQGNSA. The CDR3 is 17 amino acids. This chain's CDR3 is CASSLQGTSGRTDTQYF. In DNA, the CDR3 is TGTGCCAGCAGCTTGCAGGGGACTAGCGGACGCACAGATACGCAGTATTTT.

This clone appeared once. V and J are TRBV11-3 and TRBJ1-3, with D perhaps TRBD1 (5 bases). The CDR3 covers 15 residues. The V end lost 3 bases, the J end lost 0 bases, and 9 bases lay between the germline ends. CDR1 and CDR2 (germline): SGHNT, YENEEA. As DNA, the CDR3 is TGTGCCAGCAGCTTTGACAGTAACTCTGGAAACACCATATATTTT. It yields the protein CASSFDSNSGNTIYF.

CDR3 residues: CASSYSNSGAGEQYF. In nucleotides, the CDR3 is TGTGCCAGCAGTTACTCGAACAGCGGCGCCGGCGAGCAGTACTTC. The chain recombines TRBV6-5 with TRBJ2-7; weak D call: TRBD2 (5 bases). Trimming removed 0 bases from V and 6 bases from J, with 15 bases in between. The CDR3 sequence is 15 residues long. The germline gives CDR1 MNHEY, CDR2 SVGAGI.

The chain joins TRBV4-1 to TRBJ2-7; tentatively, D is TRBD2 (6 bases). The CDR3 runs 17 residues. Germline loops: CDR1 MGHRA, CDR2 YSYEKL. V dropped 6 bases and J dropped 0 bases, with 21 bases sitting between them. The CDR3 reads CASSPIGSGDSSYEQYF. CDR3 sequence (DNA): TGCGCCAGCAGTCCAATCGGTAGCGGTGACAGCTCCTACGAGCAGTACTTC.